Shown below are 16 T cell receptor beta chains from a single sample sequenced in a study of shared clonotypes between healthy human individuals. Clones were sequenced by immunoSEQ multiplex PCR, and TCRdb holds only the in-frame ones, with some missing. The sample lists approximately 2.5 million clones, approximately 94% seen once, with about 0.13% in the top ten. Source material: naive CD4+ T cells sorted from blood. Sample subset: CD45RA+ positively selected. These receptors were obtained from a man aged 18 to 35 in good health.

The CDR3 reads CASSDGGGKTYEQYF. The CDR3 DNA is TGTGCCAGCAGCGACGGGGGGGGTAAGACCTACGAGCAGTACTTC. The rearrangement joins TRBV28 to TRBJ2-7, with 8 nucleotides matching TRBD2. The CDR3 has 15 amino acids. V lost 6 bases, J lost 2 bases, and 9 bases stayed unmatched. Germline values: CDR1 MDHEN, CDR2 SYDVKM.

Only one count was recorded for this clone. The genes are TRBV10-3 and TRBJ2-2; 7 positions match TRBD2. V dropped 4 bases and J dropped 4; count of bases not matched to a gene: 12. The CDR3 extends over 17 amino acids. CDR1 is ENHRY, CDR2 SYGVKD, per germline. CDR3 protein: CAISGDGRTRATGELFF. CDR3 bases: TGTGCCATCAGTGGGGACGGGAGGACCAGGGCCACCGGGGAGCTGTTTTTT.

This clone was seen a few times. The chain recombines TRBV7-9 with TRBJ2-7, with no clear D. V dropped 5 bases and J dropped 4 bases, with 12 bases sitting between them. Germline V gives CDR1 SEHNR, CDR2 FQNEAQ (reference sequence). This CDR3 has 13 amino acids. The CDR3 DNA follows: TGTGCCAGCAGCCCGACCTCCCAGTACGAGCAGTACTTC. As protein: CASSPTSQYEQYF.

In its sample, this clone was seen once. This chain joins TRBV7-2 and TRBJ2-7; D may match TRBD1 or TRBD2 (5 bases each). In germline, CDR1 is SGHTA, CDR2 FQGNSA. The CDR3 contains 14 residues. V lost 5 bases and J 4 bases, leaving 15 bases between the germline ends. The CDR3 here is CASSPGGKDYEQYF. The CDR3 DNA is TGTGCCAGCAGCCCTGGGGGAAAAGATTACGAGCAGTACTTC.

This chain joins TRBV11-3 and TRBJ1-1; no firm D call. Trimming pared 5 bases from V and 8 bases from J, leaving 9 bases between. The CDR3 is made up of 11 amino acids. Germline CDR1 and CDR2: SGHNT and YENEEA. CDR3 sequence (DNA): TGTGCCAGCAGCCTAAAGGGCGAAGCTTTCTTT. This gives the protein CASSLKGEAFF.

This chain uses TRBV27 with TRBJ2-3; 7 nucleotides align to TRBD2. Germline loops: CDR1 MNHEY, CDR2 SMNVEV (reference sequence). This CDR3 is built from 15 residues. The ends lost 5 bases at V and 2 bases at J; junction bases unmatched: 7. The DNA of the CDR3 is TGTGCCAGCAGTGTGATGACTAGCCTCACAGATACGCAGTATTTT. It yields the protein CASSVMTSLTDTQYF.

This chain links TRBV10-3 with TRBJ2-1, with TRBD2 matching over 9 bases. Germline CDR1 is ENHRY and CDR2 is SYGVKD. The CDR3 spans 15 residues. Losses at the gene ends were 2 bases for V and 8 bases for J; bases not matched to a gene: 7. The CDR3 loop reads CAISEGTSFGYEQFF. As DNA, the CDR3 is TGTGCCATCAGTGAGGGGACTAGCTTCGGTTATGAGCAGTTCTTC.

V and J are TRBV9 and TRBJ1-2, with D unresolved. The CDR3 runs to 14 residues. With 3 bases removed from V and 3 bases from J, the gap between germline ends came to 12 bases. Germline V gene sequence: CDR1 SGDLS, CDR2 YYNGEE. The CDR3 sequence is CASSAGPMDYGYTF. CDR3 in DNA: TGTGCCAGCAGCGCCGGACCGATGGACTATGGCTACACCTTC.

There are a few counts of this clone. V gene TRBV9 combines with J gene TRBJ1-1; 7 nucleotides agree with TRBD1. Germline assignment: CDR1 SGDLS and CDR2 YYNGEE. V lost 4 bases, J lost 4 bases, and 7 bases stayed unmatched. This CDR3 region has 14 residues. The CDR3 coding sequence is TGTGCCAGCAGCCTCAACAGGGGTGCCACTGAAGCTTTCTTT. Its protein is CASSLNRGATEAFF. Filled out from reference TRBV9 and TRBJ1-1, the complete variable domain reads DSGVTQTPKHLITATGQRVTLRCSPRSGDLSVYWYQQSLDQGLQFLIQYYNGEERAKGNILERFSAQQFPDLHSELNLSSLELGDSALYFCASSLNRGATEAFFGQGTRLTVV.

The CDR3 DNA reads as TGTGCCAGTAGTAATACCCCCGGACCAACTAATGAAAAACTGTTTTTT. It specifies CASSNTPGPTNEKLFF. This sequence joins TRBV19 and TRBJ1-4; D unclear. The CDR3 spans 16 residues. Germline CDR1 LNHDA, CDR2 SQIVND (reference sequence). V was shortened by 4 bases and J by 0 bases, with 12 bases between the two germline ends.

For this clone: The sample has other DNA sequences that encode this CDR3 too. This chain connects TRBV18 to TRBJ2-7, with 7 bases lining up with TRBD1. The CDR3 runs to 15 residues. CDR1 KGHSH and CDR2 LQKENI come from the germline V gene. Unmatched junction bases numbered 5, after V lost 2 bases and J lost 1 base. DNA of the CDR3: TGTGCCAGCTCACCAAGACAGGGCCCGTCCTACGAGCAGTACTTC. Translating gives CASSPRQGPSYEQYF. Complete variable domain (other parts from reference TRBV18 and TRBJ2-7): NAGVMQNPRHLVRRRGQEARLRCSPMKGHSHVYWYRQLPEEGLKFMVYLQKENIIDESGMPKERFSAEFPKEGPSILRIQQVVRGDSAAYFCASSPRQGPSYEQYFGPGTRLTVT.

This clone was found once. V usage is TRBV11-2 and J usage is TRBJ1-6; D is perhaps TRBD1 (5 bases). The germline V and J ends were trimmed by 3 bases and 8 bases, with 8 bases remaining between them. The CDR3 is 13 amino acids. Per germline, CDR1 SGHAT and CDR2 FQNNGV. CDR3 coding DNA: TGTGCCAGCAGCTTCCGGGACGATTCACCCCTCCACTTT. This codes for CASSFRDDSPLHF. The variable domain in full, completed from reference TRBV11-2 and TRBJ1-6, reads EAGVAQSPRYKIIEKRQSVAFWCNPISGHATLYWYQQILGQGPKLLIQFQNNGVVDDSQLPKDRFSAERLKGVDSTLKIQPAKLEDSAVYLCASSFRDDSPLHFGNGTRLTVT.

The J gene is TRBJ1-1, the V gene TRBV28; 10 bases align to TRBD1. Unmatched junction bases numbered 13, after V lost 4 bases and J lost 11 bases. CDR1 and CDR2 from the germline V gene are MDHEN and SYDVKM. CDR3 length equals 15 residues. The CDR3 region has the DNA TGTGCCAGCAGTTACCCGGGACAGGGGTCCGTCGCCGCTTTCTTT. It codes for CASSYPGQGSVAAFF.

The gene calls are TRBV29-1 and TRBJ2-3; D is undetermined. Germline V gene data show CDR1 as SQVTM and CDR2 as ANQGSEA. V was clipped by 4 bases and J by 3 bases, with 11 bases between them. This CDR3 region has 13 residues. DNA for the CDR3: TGCAGCGTTGGGAAGAAGTTGACAGATACGCAGTATTTT. Protein product: CSVGKKLTDTQYF.

Turning to this clone: This same CDR3 is encoded by further DNA sequences in the sample. The J gene is TRBJ2-1, the V gene TRBV5-1; D is tentatively TRBD1 or TRBD2 (6 bases each). Germline CDR1 and CDR2: SGHRS and YFSETQ. V was shortened by 0 bases and J by 1 base, with 8 bases between the two germline ends. This CDR3 comprises 15 residues. CDR3 nucleotides: TGCGCCAGCAGCTTGGTAGGGGGGTCCTACAATGAGCAGTTCTTC. Its protein is CASSLVGGSYNEQFF.

J is TRBJ2-5 and V is TRBV11-2; 12 bases fit TRBD2. Germline V CDR1 and CDR2: SGHAT, FQNNGV. The CDR3 sequence is 16 residues long. J lost 5 bases, V lost 6 bases, and 10 bases had no gene match. DNA for the CDR3: TGTGCCAGCAGAGGCGGGACTAGCGGGTCCCGCGAGACCCAGTACTTC. Its translation: CASRGGTSGSRETQYF.